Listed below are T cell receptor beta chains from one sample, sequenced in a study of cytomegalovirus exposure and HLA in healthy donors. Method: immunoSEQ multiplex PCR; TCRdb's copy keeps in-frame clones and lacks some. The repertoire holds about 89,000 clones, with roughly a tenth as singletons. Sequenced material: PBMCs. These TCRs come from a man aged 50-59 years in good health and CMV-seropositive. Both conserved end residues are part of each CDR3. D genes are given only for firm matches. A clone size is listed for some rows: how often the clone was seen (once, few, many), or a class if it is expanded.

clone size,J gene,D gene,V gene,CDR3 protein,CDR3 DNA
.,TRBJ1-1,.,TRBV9,CASSGLTGNTEAFF,TGTGCCAGCAGCGGGCTGACAGGGAACACTGAAGCTTTCTTT
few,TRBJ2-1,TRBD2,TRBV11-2,CASRGSFPNNEQFF,TGTGCCAGCCGCGGGAGTTTCCCTAACAATGAGCAGTTCTTC
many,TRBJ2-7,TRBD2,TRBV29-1,CSVERLAGGPSYEQYF,TGCAGCGTTGAAAGGCTAGCGGGAGGACCATCCTACGAGCAGTACTTC
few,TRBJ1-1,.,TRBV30,CAWSPPQGTEAFF,TGTGCCTGGAGTCCACCCCAGGGCACTGAAGCTTTCTTT
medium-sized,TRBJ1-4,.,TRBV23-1,CASSQSARGSGATNEKLFF,TGCGCCAGCAGTCAATCCGCCCGCGGATCAGGGGCAACTAATGAAAAACTGTTTTTT
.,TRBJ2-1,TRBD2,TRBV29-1,CSAVRLAGNNGQFF,TGCAGCGCCGTAAGACTAGCGGGTAACAATGGGCAGTTCTTC
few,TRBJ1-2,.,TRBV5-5,CASSLTGVFDGYTF,TGTGCCAGCAGCTTGACGGGGGTTTTTGATGGCTACACCTTC
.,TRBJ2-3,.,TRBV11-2,CASSSPFGSASGDTQYF,TGTGCCAGCAGCTCTCCCTTCGGGAGTGCATCGGGGGATACGCAGTATTTT
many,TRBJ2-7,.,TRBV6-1,CATVRAYEQYF,TGTGCCACCGTACGGGCCTACGAGCAGTACTTC
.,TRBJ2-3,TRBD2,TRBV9,CASSALAGSDTQYF,TGTGCCAGCTCCGCGCTAGCGGGCTCAGATACGCAGTATTTT
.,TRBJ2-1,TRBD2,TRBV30,CAWASGTYNEQFF,TGTGCCTGGGCTAGCGGGACCTACAATGAGCAGTTCTTC
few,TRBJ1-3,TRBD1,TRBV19,CASSPGQGIFTIYF,TGTGCCAGTAGCCCGGGACAGGGGATTTTCACCATATATTTT
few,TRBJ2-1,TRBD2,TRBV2,CASSVGLAGYNEQFF,TGTGCCAGCAGCGTTGGACTAGCGGGGTACAATGAGCAGTTCTTC
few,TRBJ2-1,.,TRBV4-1,CASSQDHRAYNEQFF,TGCGCCAGCAGCCAAGACCACAGAGCTTACAATGAGCAGTTCTTC
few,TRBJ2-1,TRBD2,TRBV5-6,CAGQGRARNSEQFF,TGTGCCGGCCAAGGGAGGGCCAGGAACAGTGAGCAGTTCTTC
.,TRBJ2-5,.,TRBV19,CASMGRGETQYF,TGTGCCAGTATGGGCCGGGGGGAGACCCAGTACTTC
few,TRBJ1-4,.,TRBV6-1,CASRTHPGTPPFF,TGTGCCAGCAGAACGCATCCGGGGACACCGCCTTTTTTT
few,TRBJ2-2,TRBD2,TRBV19,CASSIGNPSGTGELFF,TGTGCCAGTAGTATAGGAAACCCTAGCGGGACCGGGGAGCTGTTTTTT
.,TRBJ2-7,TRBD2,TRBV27,CASSFIRLAALYEQYF,TGTGCCAGCAGTTTCATCAGACTAGCGGCCCTCTACGAGCAGTACTTC
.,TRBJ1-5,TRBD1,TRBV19,CASTPGQISQPQHF,TGTGCCAGTACACCGGGACAGATATCCCAGCCCCAGCATTTT
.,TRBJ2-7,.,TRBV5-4,CASSLDGRTRYEQYF,TGTGCCAGCAGCTTGGACGGGAGAACCCGCTACGAGCAGTACTTC
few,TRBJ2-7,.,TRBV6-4,CWASSYEQYF,TGCTGGGCAAGCTCCTACGAGCAGTACTTC
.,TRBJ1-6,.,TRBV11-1,CASSPGISSYNSPLHF,TGTGCCAGCAGCCCGGGAATTAGCTCCTATAATTCACCCCTCCACTTT
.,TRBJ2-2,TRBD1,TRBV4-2,CASSVGQGNTGELFF,TGTGCCAGCAGCGTTGGACAGGGGAACACCGGGGAGCTGTTTTTT
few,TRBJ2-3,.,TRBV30,CAWSNGGADTQYF,TGTGCCTGGAGTAATGGGGGCGCAGATACGCAGTATTTT
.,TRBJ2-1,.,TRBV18,CASSHGGGSTYNEQFF,TGTGCCAGCTCACATGGCGGCGGGTCCACCTACAATGAGCAGTTCTTC
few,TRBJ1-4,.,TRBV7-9,CASSLGGAWEKLFF,TGTGCCAGCAGCTTAGGTGGGGCTTGGGAAAAACTGTTTTTT
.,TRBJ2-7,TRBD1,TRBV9,CASSPWTGGSEQYF,TGTGCCAGCAGCCCCTGGACAGGGGGTAGCGAGCAGTACTTC
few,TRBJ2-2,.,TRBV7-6,CASSHLKRTNTGELFF,TGTGCCAGCAGCCATTTGAAGCGAACGAACACCGGGGAGCTGTTTTTT
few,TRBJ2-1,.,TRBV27,CASSNRGSGDSYNEQFF,TGTGCCAGCAGTAACAGAGGGTCGGGAGACTCCTACAATGAGCAGTTCTTC
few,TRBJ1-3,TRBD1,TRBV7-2,CASSLTGGSGNTIYF,TGTGCCAGCAGCCTGACAGGGGGATCTGGAAACACCATATATTTT
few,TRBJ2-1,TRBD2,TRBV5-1,CASTRTSSYNEQFF,TGCGCCAGCACCAGGACTAGCTCCTACAATGAGCAGTTCTTC
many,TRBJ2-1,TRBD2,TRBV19,CASSGTSGRWGNEQFF,TGTGCCAGTAGTGGGACTAGCGGGAGGTGGGGCAATGAGCAGTTCTTC
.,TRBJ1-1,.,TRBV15,CATSRDTHTEAFF,TGTGCCACCAGCAGGGACACTCACACTGAAGCTTTCTTT
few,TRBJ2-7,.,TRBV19,CASRRQRSSYEQYF,TGTGCCAGTAGACGCCAGCGGAGCTCCTACGAGCAGTACTTC
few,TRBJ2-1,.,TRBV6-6,CASSLGAPSSYNEQFF,TGTGCCAGCAGTTTAGGGGCCCCTAGCTCCTACAATGAGCAGTTCTTC
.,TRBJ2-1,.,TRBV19,CASSMQGSYNEQFF,TGTGCCAGTAGTATGCAGGGATCCTACAATGAGCAGTTCTTC
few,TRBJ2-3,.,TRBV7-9,CASSLVGLVASRITDTQYF,TGTGCCAGCAGCTTAGTTGGCCTGGTAGCGTCGCGAATCACAGATACGCAGTATTTT
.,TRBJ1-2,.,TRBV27,CASSLRTGPSSPMGYTF,TGTGCCAGCAGTTTACGAACAGGGCCCTCATCCCCTATGGGCTACACCTTC
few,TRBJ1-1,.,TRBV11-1,CASSLARWNTEAFF,TGTGCCAGCAGCCTAGCCAGGTGGAACACTGAAGCTTTCTTT
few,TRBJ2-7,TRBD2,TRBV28,CASSGGGGRYEQYF,TGTGCCAGCAGCGGGGGGGGAGGTCGCTACGAGCAGTACTTC
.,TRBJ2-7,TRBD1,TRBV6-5,CASSEDRDYEQYF,TGTGCCAGCAGCGAGGACAGGGACTACGAGCAGTACTTC
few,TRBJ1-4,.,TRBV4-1,CASSQAGEYEKLFF,TGCGCCAGCAGCCAAGCGGGGGAGTATGAAAAACTGTTTTTT
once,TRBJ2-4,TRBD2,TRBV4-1,CASSQVSGGGIQYF,TGCGCCAGCAGCCAAGTCTCGGGAGGGGGCATTCAGTACTTC
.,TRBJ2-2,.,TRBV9,CASSHRGTGELFF,TGTGCCAGCAGCCATAGAGGCACCGGGGAGCTGTTTTTT
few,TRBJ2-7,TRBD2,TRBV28,CASSLSTSGSTGYEQYF,TGTGCCAGCAGTTTATCCACTAGCGGGAGTACCGGCTACGAGCAGTACTTC
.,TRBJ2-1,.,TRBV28,CASSSSAYNEQFF,TGTGCCAGCAGTTCCAGCGCGTACAATGAGCAGTTCTTC
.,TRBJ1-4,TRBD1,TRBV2,CASDLRTGNEKLFF,TGTGCCAGCGATCTGAGGACAGGGAACGAAAAACTGTTTTTT
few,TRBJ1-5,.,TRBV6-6,CASRPAPGFGPQHF,TGTGCCAGCAGGCCAGCCCCAGGATTTGGACCCCAGCATTTT